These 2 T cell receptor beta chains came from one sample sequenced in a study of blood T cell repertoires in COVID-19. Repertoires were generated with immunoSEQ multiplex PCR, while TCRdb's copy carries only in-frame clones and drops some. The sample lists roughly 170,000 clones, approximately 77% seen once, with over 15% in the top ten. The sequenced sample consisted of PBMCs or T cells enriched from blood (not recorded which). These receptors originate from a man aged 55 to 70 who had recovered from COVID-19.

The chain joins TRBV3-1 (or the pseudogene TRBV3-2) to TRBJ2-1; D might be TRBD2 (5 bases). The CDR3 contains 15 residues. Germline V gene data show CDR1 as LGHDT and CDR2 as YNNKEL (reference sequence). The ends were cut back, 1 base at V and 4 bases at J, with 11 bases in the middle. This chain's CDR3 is CASSQVASSYNEQFF. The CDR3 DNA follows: TGTGCCAGCAGCCAAGTGGCTAGCTCTTACAATGAGCAGTTCTTC.

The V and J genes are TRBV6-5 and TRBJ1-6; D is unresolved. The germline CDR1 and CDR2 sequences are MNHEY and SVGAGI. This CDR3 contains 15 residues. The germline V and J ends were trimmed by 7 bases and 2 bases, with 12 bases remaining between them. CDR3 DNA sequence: TGTGCCAGCAAAAACCCGGGGACCTATAATTCACCCCTCCACTTT. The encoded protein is CASKNPGTYNSPLHF.